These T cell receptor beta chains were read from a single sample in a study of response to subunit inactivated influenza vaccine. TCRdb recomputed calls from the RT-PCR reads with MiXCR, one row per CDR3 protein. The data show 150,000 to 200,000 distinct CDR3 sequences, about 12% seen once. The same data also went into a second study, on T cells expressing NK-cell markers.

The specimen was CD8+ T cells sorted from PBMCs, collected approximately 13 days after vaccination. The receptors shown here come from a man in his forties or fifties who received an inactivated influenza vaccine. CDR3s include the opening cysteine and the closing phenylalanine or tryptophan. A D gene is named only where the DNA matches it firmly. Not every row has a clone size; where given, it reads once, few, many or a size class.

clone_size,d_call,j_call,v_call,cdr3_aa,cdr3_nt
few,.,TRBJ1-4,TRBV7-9,CASSLGPQLNEKLFF,TGTGCCAGCAGCTTAGGGCCCCAACTAAATGAAAAACTGTTTTTT
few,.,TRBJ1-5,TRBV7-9,CASSLELQPQHF,TGTGCCAGCAGCTTAGAATTGCAGCCCCAGCATTTT
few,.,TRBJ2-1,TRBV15,CATSRDEGPMDEQFF,TGTGCCACCAGCAGAGATGAGGGACCCATGGATGAGCAGTTCTTC
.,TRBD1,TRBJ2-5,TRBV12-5,CASGFLGQGYF,TGTGCTAGTGGTTTTTTGGGACAGGGTTACTTC
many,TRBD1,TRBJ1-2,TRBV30,CAWNRGQRDYGYTF,TGTGCCTGGAATCGGGGACAGAGGGACTATGGCTACACCTTC
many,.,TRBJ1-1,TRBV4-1,CASSAQGITEAFF,TGCGCCAGCAGCGCACAGGGTATCACTGAAGCTTTCTTT
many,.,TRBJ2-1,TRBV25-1,CASSEYGIEQFF,TGTGCCAGCAGTGAATACGGAATAGAGCAGTTCTTC
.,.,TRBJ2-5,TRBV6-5,CASSYSMPPREGTQYF,TGTGCCAGCAGTTACTCAATGCCTCCCCGGGAAGGGACCCAGTACTTC
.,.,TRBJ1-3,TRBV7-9,CASSVSDTIYF,TGTGCCAGCAGCGTATCGGACACCATATATTTT
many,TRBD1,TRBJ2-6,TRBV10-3,CAISVGQDRANVLTF,TGTGCCATCAGTGTGGGACAGGACAGGGCCAACGTCCTGACTTTC